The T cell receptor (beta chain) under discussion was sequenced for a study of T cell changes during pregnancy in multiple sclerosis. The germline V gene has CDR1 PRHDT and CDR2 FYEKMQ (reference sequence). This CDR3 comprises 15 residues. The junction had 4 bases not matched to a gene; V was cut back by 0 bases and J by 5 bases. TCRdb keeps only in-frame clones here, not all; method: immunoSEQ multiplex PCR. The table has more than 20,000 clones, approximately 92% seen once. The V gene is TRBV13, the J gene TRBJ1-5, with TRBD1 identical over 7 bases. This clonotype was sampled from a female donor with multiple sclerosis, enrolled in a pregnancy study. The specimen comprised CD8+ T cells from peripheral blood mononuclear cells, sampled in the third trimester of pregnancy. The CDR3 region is CASSLGGTDYQPQHF. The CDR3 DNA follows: TGTGCCAGCAGCTTAGGCGGGACAGATTATCAGCCCCAGCATTTT.